The rows below give T cell receptor beta chains drawn from one sample of a study of T cell clones after liver transplantation. Repertoires were generated with immunoSEQ multiplex PCR, while TCRdb's copy carries only in-frame clones and drops some. The sample holds roughly 60,000 clones, about two thirds seen once. The sequencing here drew on CD4+ T cells from blood, taken at the approximately 16-month timepoint. Every receptor here comes from a human patient who received a liver transplant. Part of the T cell pool may stem from the graft donor. CDR3s include the opening cysteine and the closing phenylalanine or tryptophan. Each record gives: CDR3 length, J gene, D gene, clone size, V gene, CDR3 protein, CDR3 DNA. D genes are given only for firm matches. Rows may omit the clone size; those that give it use once, few, many or a size class.

CDR3 length: 13
J gene: TRBJ1-1
D gene: .
clone size: .
V gene: TRBV6-6
CDR3 protein: CASRRTDATEAFF
CDR3 DNA: TGTGCCAGCAGAAGGACAGACGCCACTGAAGCTTTCTTT

CDR3 length: 15
J gene: TRBJ2-1
D gene: .
clone size: .
V gene: TRBV19
CDR3 protein: CASSIGGAGYNEQFF
CDR3 DNA: TGTGCCAGTAGTATTGGGGGGGCCGGCTACAATGAGCAGTTCTTC

CDR3 length: 15
J gene: TRBJ2-2
D gene: TRBD2
clone size: .
V gene: TRBV6-5
CDR3 protein: CASKSGGDVTGELFF
CDR3 DNA: TGTGCCAGCAAAAGCGGGGGGGACGTTACCGGGGAGCTGTTTTTT

CDR3 length: 17
J gene: TRBJ2-5
D gene: TRBD2
clone size: .
V gene: TRBV13
CDR3 protein: CASSNRLAGGRKETQYF
CDR3 DNA: TGTGCCAGCAGCAACCGACTAGCGGGGGGGCGAAAAGAGACCCAGTACTTC

CDR3 length: 14
J gene: TRBJ2-1
D gene: TRBD2
clone size: .
V gene: TRBV11-2
CDR3 protein: CASSLELAGGEQFF
CDR3 DNA: TGTGCCAGCAGCTTAGAACTAGCGGGAGGTGAGCAGTTCTTC

CDR3 length: 17
J gene: TRBJ2-1
D gene: .
clone size: .
V gene: TRBV11-3
CDR3 protein: CASSLVGAGIWANEQFF
CDR3 DNA: TGTGCCAGCAGCTTAGTAGGGGCAGGGATTTGGGCGAATGAGCAGTTCTTC

CDR3 length: 13
J gene: TRBJ2-7
D gene: .
clone size: .
V gene: TRBV28
CDR3 protein: CASSPNLSYEQYF
CDR3 DNA: TGTGCCAGCAGTCCAAACCTCTCCTACGAGCAGTACTTC

CDR3 length: 12
J gene: TRBJ1-1
D gene: .
clone size: few
V gene: TRBV7-9
CDR3 protein: CASSLMSTEAFF
CDR3 DNA: TGTGCCAGCAGCTTGATGTCAACTGAAGCTTTCTTT

CDR3 length: 15
J gene: TRBJ1-1
D gene: TRBD1
clone size: .
V gene: TRBV6-5
CDR3 protein: CASSRTGGLNTEAFF
CDR3 DNA: TGTGCCAGCAGCCGGACAGGGGGCCTGAACACTGAAGCTTTCTTT

CDR3 length: 14
J gene: TRBJ1-2
D gene: .
clone size: .
V gene: TRBV9
CDR3 protein: CASSVGEGNYGYTF
CDR3 DNA: TGTGCCAGCAGCGTAGGAGAGGGGAACTATGGCTACACCTTC

CDR3 length: 15
J gene: TRBJ2-1
D gene: .
clone size: .
V gene: TRBV7-9
CDR3 protein: CASSFRDTGINEQFF
CDR3 DNA: TGTGCCAGCAGCTTCCGGGACACCGGAATCAATGAGCAGTTCTTC

CDR3 length: 15
J gene: TRBJ2-3
D gene: .
clone size: .
V gene: TRBV29-1
CDR3 protein: CSVEILQGGAGTQYF
CDR3 DNA: TGCAGCGTTGAAATTCTGCAGGGGGGAGCGGGTACGCAGTATTTT

CDR3 length: 12
J gene: TRBJ1-2
D gene: .
clone size: .
V gene: TRBV29-1
CDR3 protein: CSVESGGGGYTF
CDR3 DNA: TGCAGCGTTGAAAGCGGGGGCGGCGGCTACACCTTC

CDR3 length: 17
J gene: TRBJ2-6
D gene: TRBD1
clone size: .
V gene: TRBV4-2
CDR3 protein: CASSFRDRGSGANVLTF
CDR3 DNA: TGTGCCAGCAGCTTCCGGGACAGGGGTTCTGGGGCCAACGTCCTGACTTTC

CDR3 length: 12
J gene: TRBJ2-5
D gene: .
clone size: .
V gene: TRBV27
CDR3 protein: CASRGVAETQYF
CDR3 DNA: TGTGCCTCCAGGGGGGTGGCGGAGACCCAGTACTTC

CDR3 length: 9
J gene: TRBJ1-5
D gene: .
clone size: .
V gene: TRBV6-4
CDR3 protein: CARPSPQHF
CDR3 DNA: TGTGCCAGGCCATCGCCCCAGCATTTT

CDR3 length: 15
J gene: TRBJ2-1
D gene: TRBD1
clone size: .
V gene: TRBV28
CDR3 protein: CASRSPGGAQNEQFF
CDR3 DNA: TGTGCCTCTCGATCCCCAGGGGGAGCCCAGAATGAGCAGTTCTTC

CDR3 length: 14
J gene: TRBJ2-7
D gene: .
clone size: few
V gene: TRBV28
CDR3 protein: CASSLVGGSYEQYF
CDR3 DNA: TGTGCCAGCAGTTTGGTTGGAGGATCCTACGAGCAGTACTTC

CDR3 length: 12
J gene: TRBJ2-5
D gene: .
clone size: .
V gene: TRBV9
CDR3 protein: CASSVDEGTQYF
CDR3 DNA: TGTGCCAGCAGCGTAGACGAGGGGACCCAGTACTTC

CDR3 length: 14
J gene: TRBJ1-4
D gene: TRBD1
clone size: .
V gene: TRBV19
CDR3 protein: CASSIGTGDEKLFF
CDR3 DNA: TGTGCCAGTAGTATTGGGACAGGGGATGAAAAACTGTTTTTT

CDR3 length: 13
J gene: TRBJ1-1
D gene: .
clone size: .
V gene: TRBV11-3
CDR3 protein: CASSFNVGTEAFF
CDR3 DNA: TGTGCCAGCAGCTTTAATGTGGGTACTGAAGCTTTCTTT

CDR3 length: 14
J gene: TRBJ2-5
D gene: .
clone size: .
V gene: TRBV9
CDR3 protein: CASSAQGPQETQYF
CDR3 DNA: TGTGCCAGCAGCGCTCAGGGACCTCAAGAGACCCAGTACTTC

CDR3 length: 18
J gene: TRBJ2-5
D gene: TRBD1
clone size: .
V gene: TRBV4-1
CDR3 protein: CASSQLSGGRGLQETQYF
CDR3 DNA: TGCGCCAGCAGCCAATTGTCCGGGGGCAGGGGGCTCCAAGAGACCCAGTACTTC

CDR3 length: 15
J gene: TRBJ2-6
D gene: .
clone size: .
V gene: TRBV19
CDR3 protein: CAGKRTEAGANVLTF
CDR3 DNA: TGTGCCGGAAAAAGGACTGAGGCTGGGGCCAACGTCCTGACTTTC

CDR3 length: 16
J gene: TRBJ2-2
D gene: TRBD2
clone size: .
V gene: TRBV6-5
CDR3 protein: CASSYSTSGSTGELFF
CDR3 DNA: TGTGCCAGCAGTTACTCGACTAGCGGGAGCACCGGGGAGCTGTTTTTT

CDR3 length: 15
J gene: TRBJ2-7
D gene: TRBD2
clone size: .
V gene: TRBV28
CDR3 protein: CASGGRVRTHYEQYF
CDR3 DNA: TGTGCCAGCGGGGGGAGGGTAAGGACCCACTACGAGCAGTACTTC